These T cell receptor beta chains were read from a single sample in a study of breast tumors, draining lymph nodes, adjacent tissues. One entry per CDR3 protein, called by TCRdb with MiXCR from the multiplex PCR reads. Here the sample spans about 180,000 distinct CDR3 sequences, roughly a third being singletons. Sequenced material: axillary lymph node tissue. These receptors were obtained from a female donor with breast cancer. Some clones in this sample may be carry-over from other donors' samples. CDR3s include the opening cysteine and the closing phenylalanine or tryptophan. D genes are given only for firm matches. Not every row has a clone size; where given, it reads once, few, many or a size class.

cdr3_nt cdr3_aa v_call clone_size d_call cdr3_length j_call
TGTGCCAGTAGTATAGGGGGGGACAGCTACGAGCAGTACTTC CASSIGGDSYEQYF TRBV19 many NA 14 TRBJ2-7
TGTGCCAGCAGCCCTTTGCCGGGACAGGATAATTCACCCCTCCACTTT CASSPLPGQDNSPLHF TRBV7-8 many TRBD1 16 TRBJ1-6
TGTGCCAGCAAGGCGGGGAGCACAGATACGCAGTATTTT CASKAGSTDTQYF TRBV6-2/TRBV6-3 many NA 13 TRBJ2-3
TGTGCCAGTAGTACTCCTCATGAAAAACTGTTTTTT CASSTPHEKLFF TRBV19 many NA 12 TRBJ1-4
TGTGCTAGTGGTTTGGTACGGCTTTCGAATGAGCAGTTCTTC CASGLVRLSNEQFF TRBV12-5 many NA 14 TRBJ2-1
TGTGCCACCAGTGATTTGGGCGGGGGGCGGCAATACAATGAGCAGTTCTTC CATSDLGGGRQYNEQFF TRBV24-1 many TRBD2 17 TRBJ2-1
TGTGCCAGCAGCTTGGCCGAGGAGGGGGCACGGTCACCCCTCCACTTT CASSLAEEGARSPLHF TRBV5-6 many TRBD1 16 TRBJ1-6
TGTGCCAGCTCACCTCGCCGGGAAGGTCAGCCCCAGCATTTT CASSPRREGQPQHF TRBV18 few NA 14 TRBJ1-5
TGTGCCAGCAGTGGCGGACAGGGGGCTGTCGAGCAGTACTTC CASSGGQGAVEQYF TRBV12-3/TRBV12-4 NA TRBD1 14 TRBJ2-7
TGTGCCAGCAGGGCGACAGTAGGCACCGGGGAGCTGTTTTTT CASRATVGTGELFF TRBV2 many NA 14 TRBJ2-2
TGTGCCACCAGTAGACAGGGTCCTTATAGCAATCAGCCCCAGCATTTT CATSRQGPYSNQPQHF TRBV24-1 NA TRBD1 16 TRBJ1-5
TGTGCCAGCAGCCCCAGACTAGCGGTCTCCTACAATGAGCAGTTCTTC CASSPRLAVSYNEQFF TRBV6-6 many TRBD2 16 TRBJ2-1
TGTGCCAGCAGCCAAGGAGTGGCAGGGGGCCTCTATGGCTACACCTTC CASSQGVAGGLYGYTF TRBV3-1 few TRBD1 16 TRBJ1-2
TGTGCCAGCAGTTTCACGGGAGTCCCCGAGCAGTACTTC CASSFTGVPEQYF TRBV12-3/TRBV12-4 NA NA 13 TRBJ2-7
TGCGCCAGCAGTTCAGCAGGGGAGTCGAACACTGAAGCTTTCTTT CASSSAGESNTEAFF TRBV5-1 NA NA 15 TRBJ1-1
TGTGCCAGCAGCTTTTCAGTCAGGGGATCACCCCTCCACTTT CASSFSVRGSPLHF TRBV5-6 many NA 14 TRBJ1-6
TGTGCCAGCAGCCATATCGCGGCCGGGACAGGGAACTACGAGCAGTACTTC CASSHIAAGTGNYEQYF TRBV7-9 NA TRBD1 17 TRBJ2-7
TGTGCCAGCAGCCCGAGACAGGCCGAGAGGGAGACCCAGTACTTC CASSPRQAERETQYF TRBV13 NA NA 15 TRBJ2-5
TGTGCCAGCAGTGCCTCCCACTGGACTAGCGGGAGGAGGGGGACAGATACGCAGTATTTT CASSASHWTSGRRGTDTQYF TRBV25-1 many TRBD2 20 TRBJ2-3
TGTGCCATCAGTGCGACTTTACAGGGAATATTAGCGGGAGTTGGGGAGCTGTTTTTT CAISATLQGILAGVGELFF TRBV10-3 NA TRBD2 19 TRBJ2-2
TGTGCCAGCAGTTTAGGGACAGGGCCCTACAATGAGCAGTTCTTC CASSLGTGPYNEQFF TRBV6-5 many TRBD1 15 TRBJ2-1
TGTGCCAGCAGTTACTCCGGGATAAGATCAGCCCAGCATTTT CASSYSGIRSAQHF TRBV6-7 NA NA 14 TRBJ1-5
TGTGCCAGCAGCTTAAGAGCGGAGACCCAGTACTTC CASSLRAETQYF TRBV7-6 many NA 12 TRBJ2-5
TGTGCCACCAGTGACCCAGGGGGTGCGGGATTGTACAGTCCCCAAGAGACCCAGTACTTC CATSDPGGAGLYSPQETQYF TRBV24-1 NA NA 20 TRBJ2-5
TGTGCCAGCAGCCAAAGGGAGACCCAGTACTTC CASSQRETQYF TRBV3-1 many NA 11 TRBJ2-5
TGTGCCAGTCTAGCGGGACCTTACAATGAGCAGTTCTTC CASLAGPYNEQFF TRBV19 many TRBD2 13 TRBJ2-1
TGTGCCAGCAGCTTGTTCACAGGCTCCCGCGGGGGACTCGGCTACACCTTC CASSLFTGSRGGLGYTF TRBV5-6 few NA 17 TRBJ1-2
TGCAGCGTTGAAGGGCGGGGAACTAATGAAAAACTGTTTTTT CSVEGRGTNEKLFF TRBV29-1 many NA 14 TRBJ1-4
TGTGCCAGCAGCTTAGGGACTCTCACAGATACGCAGTATTTT CASSLGTLTDTQYF TRBV7-2 many NA 14 TRBJ2-3
TGTGCCACCGCCCATTTTCCGAGCAATCAGCCCCAGCATTTT CATAHFPSNQPQHF TRBV24-1 many NA 14 TRBJ1-5
TGTGCCAGCAGTTTAATAGCCGCGGGAGCCTACGAGCAGTACTTC CASSLIAAGAYEQYF TRBV27 few TRBD2 15 TRBJ2-7
TGTGCCAGCAGACCGGGAAGGGGGCACTTTGGCTACACCTTC CASRPGRGHFGYTF TRBV27 few TRBD1 14 TRBJ1-2
TGTGCCAGCAGTGAACTCCATGGGCCCTACGAGCAGTACTTC CASSELHGPYEQYF TRBV6-1 few NA 14 TRBJ2-7
TGCAGCGTCGTTCCCCTAGCGGGAGGGCCATCAGATACGCAGTATTTT CSVVPLAGGPSDTQYF TRBV29-1 NA TRBD2 16 TRBJ2-3
TGTGCCAGCAGCTCGGGGAGTAGCTACGAGCAGTACTTC CASSSGSSYEQYF TRBV9 many NA 13 TRBJ2-7
TGTGCCAGTAGCCAAGGGGAGGGGAACACTGAAGCTTTCTTT CASSQGEGNTEAFF TRBV19 NA NA 14 TRBJ1-1
TGTGCCAGCAGCTTACTGGCTAGCGCCTACAATGAGCAGTTCTTC CASSLLASAYNEQFF TRBV7-3 many NA 15 TRBJ2-1
TGTGCCAGCAGGCGCACAACAGGGGCGCCGTACTTC CASRRTTGAPYF TRBV7-9 many TRBD1 12 TRBJ2-7
TGTGCCAGCAGCTTGGGGGTAGCGGGAGGAAGGGAGCAGTTCTTC CASSLGVAGGREQFF TRBV5-4 NA TRBD2 15 TRBJ2-1
TGTGCCAGCAGTAGCCCCACTTCCGGGACAGGGGACTACGAGCAGTACTTC CASSSPTSGTGDYEQYF TRBV6-1 many TRBD1 17 TRBJ2-7
TGTGCCAGCAGTGGGAGGGGAAGCTCCTACGAGCAGTACTTC CASSGRGSSYEQYF TRBV6-1 many NA 14 TRBJ2-7